These T cell receptor beta chains were read from a single sample in a study of OX40 agonist ivuxolimab in advanced cancers. Sequencing used immunoSEQ multiplex PCR; TCRdb keeps in-frame clones, though not all of them. This sample has 50,000 to 55,000 clones, with 80% found just once. The sequencing here drew on CD4+ or CD8+ T cells sorted from blood, taken in a trial of the OX40 agonist ivuxolimab. These TCRs come from an adult with an advanced solid tumor such as melanoma, head and neck, liver or kidney cancer. Both conserved end residues are part of each CDR3. D genes are given only for firm matches. Not all rows give a size; the values are once, few, many and, for expanded clones, a class.

NA TRBD2 TRBJ2-1 TRBV30 TGTGCCTGGAGGGATGAAGGACTAGCGGGCGAGCAGTTCTTC CAWRDEGLAGEQFF
once NA TRBJ1-3 TRBV12-5 TGTGCTAGTGGTTTGGGAGGGGCTGGAAACACCATATATTTT CASGLGGAGNTIYF
NA NA TRBJ2-7 TRBV7-7 TGTGCCAGCAGCTTAGACTACTCCTCCTACGAGCAGTACTTC CASSLDYSSYEQYF
NA TRBD1 TRBJ1-2 TRBV7-9 TGTGCCAGCAGCACTTGGGACAGGGACAACTATGGCTACACCTTC CASSTWDRDNYGYTF
NA NA TRBJ1-1 TRBV2 TGTGCCAGCAGTGTCCTGATGGGGACTGAAGCTTTCTTT CASSVLMGTEAFF
NA NA TRBJ2-4 TRBV15 TGTGCCACCAGCAGAGGGGGCACCACGGACGCCAAAAACATTCAGTACTTC CATSRGGTTDAKNIQYF
few NA TRBJ2-7 TRBV25-1 TGTGCCAGCAGTGCGGGGCAGGGGCGGGGCTTTGGCTACGAGCAGTACTTC CASSAGQGRGFGYEQYF
NA TRBD2 TRBJ2-7 TRBV11-2 TGTGCCAGCAGCTTAGGGCCTTCTAGCGGGAGTCAGTACTTC CASSLGPSSGSQYF
NA NA TRBJ2-7 TRBV28 TGTGCCAGCGAGAAGGTCACTCGCGAGCAGTACTTC CASEKVTREQYF
NA TRBD1 TRBJ1-5 TRBV6-5 TGTGCCAGCAGTTCAACCGGGACAGGGGTCAATCAGCCCCAGCATTTT CASSSTGTGVNQPQHF
medium-sized TRBD1 TRBJ1-2 TRBV7-9 TGTGCCAGCAGCTTAGGCCTGGACAGGACAAGCTATGGCTACACCTTC CASSLGLDRTSYGYTF
NA NA TRBJ1-5 TRBV11-2 TGTGCCAGCAGCCGGGACGGTATCAAACCCCAGCATTTT CASSRDGIKPQHF
NA TRBD2 TRBJ2-4 TRBV7-9 TGTGCCAGCAGCTTAGAGGGGGGACTAGCGGCGAACATTCAGTACTTC CASSLEGGLAANIQYF
NA NA TRBJ2-4 TRBV7-2 TGTGCCAGCAGCTTTTCTGGGGGACTAGCCAAAAACATTCAGTACTTC CASSFSGGLAKNIQYF
NA NA TRBJ2-3 TRBV2 TGTGCCAGCAGTGATGGGTTAGCGGGCACAGATACGCAGTATTTT CASSDGLAGTDTQYF
once TRBD2 TRBJ2-1 TRBV2 TGTGCCAGCAGCCTAGCGGGAAAGGGGTTCTTC CASSLAGKGFF
NA TRBD1 TRBJ2-7 TRBV14 TGTGCCAGCAGCCAAGTACAGGGGCGCGAGCAGTACTTC CASSQVQGREQYF